The 30 T cell receptor beta chains below come from one sample, sequenced in a study of identical twins. A single record per CDR3 protein comes from TCRdb applying MiXCR to the 5' RACE reads. The top ten hold 1.9% of the sample, which has approximately 220,000 distinct CDR3 sequences, 6.5% to 8.5% seen once. The same specimen was also included in a second study, on yellow fever vaccine responses in identical twins.

Sequenced material: memory (CD45RO+) T cells sorted from blood. Receptors originate from a woman between 18 and 29 years old in good health.

Ten or more counts support this clonotype. This chain joins TRBV2 and TRBJ2-5; D is unclear. Trimming took 8 bases from V and 2 from J, leaving 3 bases between them. CDR1 is SNHLY and CDR2 is FYNNEI in the germline V gene. CDR3 length: 10 residues. CDR3 coding DNA: TGTGCCAGCGCACAAGAGACCCAGTACTTC. This encodes CASAQETQYF.

Ten or more counts support this clonotype. The chain joins TRBV15 to TRBJ2-5, with 11 bases that match TRBD2. The CDR3 is made up of 16 amino acids. The junction had 2 bases not matched to a gene; V was cut back by 0 bases and J by 2 bases. Germline loops: CDR1 LNHNV, CDR2 YYDKDF (reference sequence). This CDR3 reads CATSRDLAGGQETQYF. DNA for the CDR3: TGTGCCACCAGCAGAGATTTAGCGGGGGGGCAAGAGACCCAGTACTTC.

This clonotype was picked up a small number of times. The chain uses TRBV12-3 or TRBV12-4 and TRBJ2-3; 7 bases align to TRBD2. The CDR3 has 15 residues. With V trimmed by 1 base and J by 0 bases, 1 base remained unmatched. DNA of the CDR3: TGTGCCAGCAGTTTAGGGACTAGGAGCACAGATACGCAGTATTTT. This codes for CASSLGTRSTDTQYF.

This clonotype was observed many times. The chain joins TRBV29-1 to TRBJ2-7; 8 bases match TRBD2. The germline V gene encodes CDR1 SQVTM and CDR2 ANQGSEA. V lost 4 bases, J lost 9 bases, and 8 bases stayed unmatched. This CDR3 spans 12 amino acids. CDR3 DNA: TGCAGCGTTGCCGCGGGGGGTTTTTGGCAGTACTTC. This codes for CSVAAGGFWQYF.

This clonotype was observed at least ten times. The CDR3: CASSLQGRASLPEQFF. The DNA of the CDR3 is TGTGCCAGCAGTTTACAGGGCAGGGCTTCTCTACCTGAGCAGTTCTTC. The chain employs TRBV28 and TRBJ2-1; D perhaps matches TRBD1 (5 bases). The CDR3 is 16 amino acids. Per germline, CDR1 MDHEN and CDR2 SYDVKM. V was cut by 2 bases and J by 9 bases, with 20 bases left in between.

This clonotype came up a few times. This chain uses TRBV6-2 or TRBV6-3 with TRBJ2-1, with 10 bases aligning to TRBD2. Germline loops: CDR1 MNHEY, CDR2 SVGEGT. V gave up 5 bases and J gave up 7 bases; unmatched junction bases: 14. The CDR3 loop spans 17 amino acids. This CDR3 is CASSDPRSGRALNEQFF. CDR3 bases: TGTGCCAGCAGTGACCCAAGGAGCGGGAGGGCCTTAAATGAGCAGTTCTTC.

This clonotype was seen at least ten times. The V and J genes are TRBV29-1 and TRBJ2-5; D remains ambiguous. CDR3 size: 11 residues. Trimming left V 1 base short and J 6 bases short, with 6 bases between. Per the germline V gene, CDR1 is SQVTM and CDR2 is ANQGSEA. CDR3 sequence (DNA): TGCAGCGTTGAAGGTCTGAAGACCCAGTACTTC. This translates into CSVEGLKTQYF.

The chain has TRBV7-9 and TRBJ1-1; TRBD1 might be the D (5 bases). V was clipped by 3 bases and J by 11 bases, with 16 bases between them. This CDR3 is 13 amino acids long. CDR1 SEHNR and CDR2 FQNEAQ come from the germline V gene (reference sequence). CDR3 bases: TGTGCCAGCAGCTTCGGGGTCCGTGGGGACGCTTTCTTT. It encodes CASSFGVRGDAFF.

CDR3 in DNA: TGTGCCAGCAGCATCACTAGCGGGATAAACTACGAGCAGTACTTC. Translated, it gives CASSITSGINYEQYF. The genes are TRBV11-2 and TRBJ2-7, with TRBD2 matching 10 bases. Germline values: CDR1 SGHAT, CDR2 FQNNGV. Unmatched junction bases numbered 7, after V lost 5 bases and J lost 3 bases. The CDR3 covers 15 residues.

This clonotype was counted between two and nine times. The chain carries TRBV11-2 and TRBJ2-7, with D possibly TRBD1 on 5 matching bases. There are 15 residues in the CDR3. Trimming left V 1 base short and J 2 bases short, with 12 bases between. Germline-derived CDR1 and CDR2 are SGHAT and FQNNGV. Here the CDR3 reads CASSLGITTAYEQYF. The CDR3 DNA follows: TGTGCCAGCAGCTTAGGCATAACGACAGCCTACGAGCAGTACTTC.

V is TRBV29-1 and J is TRBJ2-3, with TRBD1 as a possible D gene (5 bases). CDR1 and CDR2 (germline): SQVTM, ANQGSEA. The CDR3 is 17 amino acids. Trimming shortened V by 4 bases and J by 1 base, and 21 bases separated the two germline ends. CDR3 DNA sequence: TGCAGCGTTGTCTCGGTCAAGGGGCAAGGGGGCACAGATACGCAGTATTTT. It codes for CSVVSVKGQGGTDTQYF.

This clonotype came up a few times. The J gene is TRBJ2-7, the V gene TRBV6-2 or TRBV6-3; D gene unclear. The germline gives CDR1 MNHEY, CDR2 SVGEGT. The CDR3 runs 14 residues. With 0 bases removed from V and 0 bases from J, the gap between germline ends came to 6 bases. The CDR3 bases are TGTGCCAGCAGTTACTCTGGCTCCTCCTACGAGCAGTACTTC. Translation: CASSYSGSSYEQYF.

This clonotype was seen ten or more times. J is TRBJ1-2 and V is TRBV5-6, with unresolved D. Germline CDR1 is SGHDT and CDR2 is YYEEEE. The CDR3 is made up of 12 amino acids. The V end was cut by 1 base, the J end by 8 bases, with 9 bases between. This CDR3 reads CASSLNRRGYTF. The CDR3 DNA reads TGTGCCAGCAGCTTGAACCGCCGGGGCTACACCTTC.

This clonotype was seen repeatedly, ten times or more. The V call is TRBV12-3 or TRBV12-4, the J call TRBJ2-7, with TRBD1 as a possible D gene (5 bases). The CDR3 has 11 amino acids. V was shortened by 4 bases and J by 7 bases, with 8 bases between the two germline ends. The CDR3 loop reads CASSSRAEQYF. The CDR3 coding sequence is TGTGCCAGCAGTTCCAGGGCTGAGCAGTACTTC.

The chain is built from TRBV27 and TRBJ2-3, with D hard to call. The V gene lost 7 bases and the J gene lost 1 base, with 18 bases spanning the gap. Germline CDR1 and CDR2: MNHEY and SMNVEV (reference sequence). CDR3 length: 16 amino acids. The CDR3 DNA follows: TGTGCCAGCACCTTGACGCGCGGATTGGGCACAGATACGCAGTATTTT. Translating it yields CASTLTRGLGTDTQYF.

This clonotype was counted many times. The chain joins TRBV29-1 to TRBJ1-2, with 12 bases identical to TRBD1. V shed 7 bases and J 7 bases; nucleotides not matched to a gene: 10. CDR1 and CDR2 from the germline V gene are SQVTM and ANQGSEA. The CDR3 totals 14 residues. DNA of the CDR3: TGCAGCGCACTCCGTGGGACAGGGGGCCTTGGCTACACCTTC. Translation: CSALRGTGGLGYTF.

This clonotype came up many times. This chain joins TRBV12-3 or TRBV12-4 and TRBJ2-3; maybe TRBD2 (6 bases). V shed 6 bases and J shed 1 base, with 14 bases lying between them. This CDR3 contains 15 residues. In DNA, the CDR3 is TGTGCCAGCAGAAACCAGGCTAGCGGCACAGATACGCAGTATTTT. Amino acids: CASRNQASGTDTQYF.

The chain has TRBV29-1 and TRBJ1-1; maybe TRBD1 (6 bases). The CDR3 totals 13 residues. Trimming took off 4 bases at V and 5 bases at J, with 14 bases between the two ends. The germline CDR1 and CDR2 sequences are SQVTM and ANQGSEA. In nucleotides, the CDR3 is TGCAGCGTTGCGGGCGACAGGCCGACTGAAGCTTTCTTT. Protein product: CSVAGDRPTEAFF.

The chain joins TRBV28 to TRBJ2-7; 11 bases agree with TRBD2. Per the germline V gene, CDR1 is MDHEN and CDR2 is SYDVKM. The CDR3 contains 17 residues. After removal of 4 bases from V and 3 bases from J, the junction contained 11 bases not matched to a gene. This chain's CDR3 is CASSSAGRLAGIYEQYF. In DNA, the CDR3 is TGTGCCAGCAGTTCGGCTGGGAGACTAGCGGGGATCTACGAGCAGTACTTC.

Only a few counts were recorded for this clonotype. The chain employs TRBV11-2 and TRBJ2-3; D gene unclear. Germline values: CDR1 SGHAT, CDR2 FQNNGV. CDR3 length: 14 amino acids. Trimming shortened V by 3 bases and J by 0 bases, and 7 bases separated the two germline ends. The CDR3 coding sequence is TGTGCCAGCAGCTTTTTCAGTAGCACAGATACGCAGTATTTT. Protein product: CASSFFSSTDTQYF.

This clonotype was counted between two and nine times. V gene TRBV18 combines with J gene TRBJ2-1; D call uncertain. Germline loops: CDR1 KGHSH, CDR2 LQKENI. The CDR3 loop spans 14 amino acids. V lost 3 bases and J lost 7, with 13 bases in between. The CDR3 nucleotides read TGTGCCAGCTCACCTTACTCTGGGTGGAATGAGCAGTTCTTC. Translated, it gives CASSPYSGWNEQFF.

This clonotype was observed a few times. J is TRBJ2-1 and V is TRBV27, with 9 bases lining up with TRBD2. With 3 bases clipped from V and 2 bases from J, the junction kept 2 bases outside the gene matches. CDR1 is MNHEY and CDR2 is SMNVEV in the germline V gene (reference sequence). The CDR3 extends over 15 amino acids. CDR3 DNA sequence: TGTGCCAGCAGTTTTTTAGCGGGGGCCTACAATGAGCAGTTCTTC. It translates to CASSFLAGAYNEQFF.

This clonotype was observed at least ten times. The junction shows a germline mismatch at one end, possibly a read error. The V call is TRBV5-1, the J call TRBJ1-1; D is undetermined. From germline, CDR1 is SGHRS and CDR2 YFSETQ. The CDR3 length is 14 residues. CDR3 sequence: CASNLNPGRPEAFF. The CDR3 nucleotides read TGCGCCAGCAACTTGAACCCCGGGCGCCCTGAAGCTTTCTTT.

This clonotype was counted ten times or more. The chain employs TRBV29-1 and TRBJ2-5, with 7 bases that match TRBD1. CDR3 length: 12 amino acids. V dropped 4 bases and J dropped 6; count of bases not matched to a gene: 5. The germline gives CDR1 SQVTM, CDR2 ANQGSEA. The DNA of the CDR3 is TGCAGCGTTGGACAGGGCGGAAAGACCCAGTACTTC. Its protein is CSVGQGGKTQYF.

This clonotype has a count of ten or more. The chain employs TRBV3-1 and TRBJ1-1; D remains unclear. Per the germline V gene, CDR1 is LGHDT and CDR2 is YNNKEL (reference sequence). V gave up 6 bases and J gave up 1 base, with 9 bases separating them. This CDR3 is 13 amino acids long. The CDR3 DNA reads as TGTGCCAGCAGATCCACAGAGAACACTGAAGCTTTCTTT. It translates to CASRSTENTEAFF.

This clonotype was detected ten times or more. The J gene is TRBJ2-7, the V gene TRBV5-5, with D possibly being TRBD1 (5 bases). The CDR3 contains 13 residues. V lost 2 bases, J lost 6 bases, and 12 bases lay in between. CDR1 is SGHKS, CDR2 YYEKEE, per germline (reference sequence). The CDR3 nucleotides read TGTGCCAGCAGCTTACGTGGGCAGGGCGAGCAGTACTTC. Its protein is CASSLRGQGEQYF.

This clonotype was detected many times. V usage is TRBV9 and J usage is TRBJ1-1; 8 bases agree with TRBD1. After removal of 5 bases from V and 4 bases from J, the junction contained 7 bases not matched to a gene. This CDR3 comprises 14 residues. Germline values: CDR1 SGDLS, CDR2 YYNGEE. CDR3 nucleotide sequence: TGTGCCAGCAGTGTTAGAACAGGGGGCACTGAAGCTTTCTTT. Residues: CASSVRTGGTEAFF.

V gene TRBV11-2 combines with J gene TRBJ2-1, with TRBD2 matching over 14 bases. Germline trimming cut 6 bases from V and 6 bases from J; bases unmatched to any gene: 4. The CDR3 covers 15 residues. Germline CDR1 SGHAT, CDR2 FQNNGV. The CDR3 reads CASREGTSGSNEQFF. In nucleotides, the CDR3 is TGTGCCAGCAGGGAGGGGACTAGCGGGAGCAATGAGCAGTTCTTC.

The sample holds many counts of this clonotype. The J gene is TRBJ2-2, the V gene TRBV5-1, with 9 nucleotides matching TRBD2. This CDR3 has 15 amino acids. The V gene's germline CDR1 is SGHRS and CDR2 YFSETQ. V shed 0 bases and J 3 bases; nucleotides not matched to a gene: 0. In nucleotides, the CDR3 is TGCGCCAGCAGCTTGGCTAGCGGGGACACCGGGGAGCTGTTTTTT. Translating gives CASSLASGDTGELFF.

About this clonotype: The junction departs from germline at one end; a sequencing error may be responsible. The chain carries TRBV20-1 and TRBJ2-5, with a tentative D call TRBD1 (5 bases). Germline loops: CDR1 DFQATT, CDR2 SNEGSKA (reference sequence). This CDR3 comprises 10 residues. Written as DNA, the CDR3 is TGTACCTGGGGCTGGGAGACCCAGTACTTC. The encoded protein is CTWGWETQYF.